This passage covers 13 T cell receptor beta chains from one sample sequenced in a study of blood T cells in healthy people across ages. It was with a sample-barcoded 5' primer and a J-beta primer mix that a second PCR of about 7 to 12 cycles was run. TCRdb reprocessed the 5' RACE reads with MiXCR, giving one entry per CDR3 protein. The repertoire consists of approximately 850,000 distinct CDR3 sequences, with over 45% occurring once and the leading ten covering about 20%. Sequencing input: blood. All receptors come from a man aged 25 to 45 in good health.

The CDR3 coding sequence is TGCAGCGTTGCGAGCGCGGCGCCCGGAGAGACCCAGTACTTC. Its translation is CSVASAAPGETQYF. This chain joins TRBV29-1 and TRBJ2-5, with D uncertain. The CDR3 contains 14 residues. V was shortened by 4 bases and J by 4 bases, with 16 bases between the two germline ends. The germline V gene encodes CDR1 SQVTM and CDR2 ANQGSEA.

This clonotype came up once. The chain recombines TRBV4-1 with TRBJ2-1, with D maybe TRBD1 (6 bases). V shed 2 bases and J shed 7 bases, with 9 bases lying between them. CDR3 length: 13 amino acids. The germline V gene has CDR1 MGHRA and CDR2 YSYEKL. The CDR3 coding sequence is TGCGCCAGCAGCCAACCACAGGGAAATGAGCAGTTCTTC. Protein sequence: CASSQPQGNEQFF.

V is TRBV20-1 and J is TRBJ2-3; possibly TRBD2 for D (6 bases). V was pared by 2 bases and J by 5 bases, with 14 bases between. The germline V gene encodes CDR1 DFQATT and CDR2 SNEGSKA (reference sequence). This CDR3 contains 14 residues. CDR3 sequence (DNA): TGCAGTGCTAGAACTAGCTCGGGGGTAGATACGCAGTATTTT. It specifies CSARTSSGVDTQYF.

This clonotype was picked up a small number of times. J is TRBJ2-5 and V is TRBV12-3 or TRBV12-4, with D perhaps TRBD2 (5 bases). V gave up 7 bases and J gave up 3 bases, with 15 bases separating them. This CDR3 spans 14 amino acids. The CDR3 here is CASTSGIFKETQYF. CDR3 bases: TGTGCCAGCACTTCGGGGATTTTCAAAGAGACCCAGTACTTC.

The J gene is TRBJ1-2, the V gene TRBV13; TRBD1 might be the D (5 bases). This CDR3 spans 16 amino acids. In germline, CDR1 is PRHDT, CDR2 FYEKMQ (reference sequence). V lost 4 bases, J lost 4 bases, and 19 bases lay in between. The CDR3 coding sequence is TGTGCCAGCAGCTCCTCCGGGACGCCGAACCTCTATGGCTACACCTTC. Encoded protein: CASSSSGTPNLYGYTF.

The genes are TRBV12-3 or TRBV12-4 and TRBJ2-1; the match to TRBD1 covers 8 bases. The V and J ends lost 6 bases and 0 bases, in that order; junction bases with no gene match: 7. This CDR3 comprises 16 residues. CDR3 DNA: TGTGCCAGCAGCCGCCGTGGACAGGGCTCCTACAATGAGCAGTTCTTC. This gives the protein CASSRRGQGSYNEQFF.

This clonotype was observed a handful of times. The chain couples TRBV20-1 to TRBJ2-7, with D possibly being TRBD2 (6 bases). This CDR3 is 15 amino acids long. V dropped 1 base and J dropped 2 bases, with 15 bases sitting between them. Germline V gene sequence: CDR1 DFQATT, CDR2 SNEGSKA (reference sequence). CDR3 in amino acids: CSARAPGSGTYEQYF. The CDR3 DNA sequence: TGCAGTGCTAGAGCCCCGGGTAGCGGAACCTACGAGCAGTACTTC.

This sequence joins TRBV29-1 and TRBJ2-5; a weak D match, TRBD2 (6 bases). The CDR3 is 13 residues long. Germline lookup yields CDR1 SQVTM and CDR2 ANQGSEA. V lost 6 bases to trimming and J lost 4 bases, with 15 bases between them. Here the CDR3 reads CSVLPLGGETQYF. The CDR3 DNA reads as TGCAGCGTCCTTCCTTTGGGAGGAGAGACCCAGTACTTC. Based on the CDR3 plus reference TRBV29-1 and TRBJ2-5, the full variable domain is SAVISQKPSRDICQRGTSLTIQCQVDSQVTMMFWYRQQPGQSLTLIATANQGSEATYESGFVIDKFPISRPNLTFSTLTVSNMSPEDSSIYLCSVLPLGGETQYFGPGTRLLVL.

This clonotype was recorded once. The chain has TRBV3-1 and TRBJ2-2; D not certain. Germline values: CDR1 LGHDT, CDR2 YNNKEL (reference sequence). V was clipped by 5 bases and J by 1 base, with 8 bases between them. This CDR3 spans 14 amino acids. In DNA form, the CDR3 reads TGTGCCAGCAGCGATTACAGGAACACCGGGGAGCTGTTTTTT. It specifies CASSDYRNTGELFF.

V is TRBV20-1 and J is TRBJ2-7; 7 nucleotides align to TRBD2. This CDR3 contains 12 residues. The germline V gene has CDR1 DFQATT and CDR2 SNEGSKA (reference sequence). V gave up 6 bases and J gave up 3 bases; unmatched junction bases: 5. CDR3 nucleotides: TGCAGTGCGACTCGGGACTACTACGAGCAGTACTTC. Translated: CSATRDYYEQYF.

The V and J genes are TRBV19 and TRBJ1-2; D is unresolved. Trimming shortened V by 5 bases and J by 5 bases, and 9 bases separated the two germline ends. The CDR3 runs 12 residues. The germline CDR1 and CDR2 sequences are LNHDA and SQIVND (reference sequence). The chain's CDR3 is CASSQQSYGYTF. The CDR3, as DNA: TGTGCCAGTAGTCAACAATCTTATGGCTACACCTTC.

V is TRBV14 and J is TRBJ2-3; D may be TRBD2 (5 bases). The CDR3 length is 15 residues. Per germline, CDR1 SGHDN and CDR2 FVKESK. V was trimmed by 0 bases and J by 3 bases, leaving 10 bases between them. CDR3 coding DNA: TGTGCCAGCAGCCAAGATAAGCGGAATACAGATACGCAGTATTTT. It specifies CASSQDKRNTDTQYF. Full variable domain (remainder filled in from reference TRBV14 and TRBJ2-3): EAGVTQFPSHSVIEKGQTVTLRCDPISGHDNLYWYRRVMGKEIKFLLHFVKESKQDESGMPNNRFLAERTGGTYSTLKVQPAELEDSGVYFCASSQDKRNTDTQYFGPGTRLTVL.

V and J are TRBV12-3 or TRBV12-4 and TRBJ2-3; 9 nucleotides match TRBD1. The CDR3 totals 15 residues. V lost 3 bases, J lost 13 bases, and 14 bases stayed unmatched. The DNA of the CDR3 is TGTGCCAGCAGTTTTGGGGACAGGGTGGGGGGGATGGAGTATTTT. This translates into CASSFGDRVGGMEYF.